These 25 T cell receptor beta chains originate from one sample sequenced in a study of neurological immune-mediated disorders. TCRdb fed the 5' RACE reads into MiXCR, producing one record per CDR3 protein. The sample consists of tens of thousands of distinct CDR3 sequences, 10% of them appearing once. The sequenced sample was PBMCs. All receptors derive from a man aged 35 to 55 in good health.

This clonotype has ten or more counts. This chain uses TRBV5-1 with TRBJ2-3; TRBD2 matches 12 bases. Germline-derived CDR1 and CDR2 are SGHRS and YFSETQ. CDR3 size: 15 residues. Unmatched junction bases numbered 5, after V lost 5 bases and J lost 4 bases. For the CDR3, the DNA is TGCGCCAGCAGGGTACTAGCGGGAGGCCCAGATACGCAGTATTTT. This sequence encodes CASRVLAGGPDTQYF.

The sample holds many counts of this clonotype. The chain links TRBV20-1 to TRBJ2-7, with 9 bases that match TRBD2. The CDR3 length is 15 residues. Looked up from germline, CDR1 is DFQATT and CDR2 is SNEGSKA (reference sequence). The V gene end was trimmed by 1 base and the J gene end by 6 bases; junction bases not matched to a gene: 10. The DNA for the CDR3 is TGCAGTGCTAGAGGCGAGCGGGAGGATTTCGGCGAGCAGTACTTC. Translated, it gives CSARGEREDFGEQYF.

The V call is TRBV30, the J call TRBJ2-7; no firm D call. Trimming stripped 2 bases from V and 7 bases from J, with 12 bases between. This CDR3 is 12 amino acids long. Germline CDR1 is GTSNPN and CDR2 is SVGIG (reference sequence). CDR3 in amino acids: CAWSKGSWEQYF. CDR3 DNA: TGTGCCTGGAGTAAAGGGTCGTGGGAGCAGTACTTC.

This clonotype was seen at least ten times. The V gene is TRBV6-6, the J gene TRBJ1-3, with D unclear. The CDR3 is 11 amino acids. Between the trimmed V and J ends, which lost 10 bases and 1 base, there was a span of 5 bases. Germline CDR1 reads MNHNY; CDR2 reads SVGAGI (reference sequence). The CDR3 coding sequence is TGTGCCACCCAATCTGGAAACACCATATATTTT. Residues: CATQSGNTIYF.

At least ten counts were recorded for this clonotype. The chain recombines TRBV7-8 with TRBJ2-7, with D uncertain. V was shortened by 6 bases and J by 3 bases, with 15 bases between the two germline ends. The length of the CDR3 is 14 residues. The germline gives CDR1 SGHVS, CDR2 FQNEAQ. The CDR3: CASRATTFNYEQYF. In DNA, the CDR3 is TGTGCCAGCAGGGCTACGACTTTTAACTACGAGCAGTACTTC.

The sample holds many counts of this clonotype. The V and J genes are TRBV6-1 and TRBJ2-7; tentative D call: TRBD1 (5 bases). CDR1 is MNHNS and CDR2 is SASEGT in the germline V gene. The CDR3 extends over 13 amino acids. V lost 3 bases and J 7 bases, leaving 13 bases between the germline ends. The CDR3 spells CASSDTAGWEQYF. The CDR3 nucleotides read TGTGCCAGCAGTGATACGGCAGGGTGGGAGCAGTACTTC.

Many counts were recorded for this clonotype. The chain uses TRBV5-5 and TRBJ1-5; D is perhaps TRBD1 (5 bases). V lost 0 bases, J lost 4 bases, and 17 bases lay in between. Germline V lookup: CDR1 SGHKS, CDR2 YYEKEE (reference sequence). The CDR3 length is 17 residues. CDR3 coding DNA: TGTGCCAGCAGCTTGGAACCTCTTGGTTGGGGGAATCAGCCCCAGCATTTT. Its protein product is CASSLEPLGWGNQPQHF. The full variable domain, rest sourced from reference TRBV5-5 and TRBJ1-5, is DAGVTQSPTHLIKTRGQQVTLRCSPISGHKSVSWYQQVLGQGPQFIFQYYEKEERGRGNFPDRFSARQFPNYSSELNVNALLLGDSALYLCASSLEPLGWGNQPQHFGDGTRLSIL.

In its sample, this clonotype ranks as medium-sized. The J gene is TRBJ2-2, the V gene TRBV5-1; 8 bases agree with TRBD1. V was pared by 4 bases and J by 4 bases, with 6 bases of the junction left unmatched. Germline V CDR1 and CDR2: SGHRS, YFSETQ. The CDR3 contains 15 residues. The CDR3 sequence is CASSQDQGATGELFF. The CDR3 DNA reads TGCGCCAGCAGCCAAGATCAGGGGGCCACCGGGGAGCTGTTTTTT.

This clonotype was seen repeatedly, ten times or more. The rearrangement uses TRBV9 and TRBJ2-1; the match to TRBD1 covers 7 bases. V trimming: 3 bases; J trimming: 4 bases; junction bases outside the gene matches: 7. The CDR3 is made up of 15 amino acids. Germline values: CDR1 SGDLS, CDR2 YYNGEE. The CDR3 sequence is CASSAYEGAYNEQFF. In DNA form, the CDR3 reads TGTGCCAGCAGCGCCTACGAGGGGGCATACAATGAGCAGTTCTTC.

This clonotype was counted at least ten times. The rearrangement links TRBV9 to TRBJ2-3; maybe TRBD2 (5 bases). This CDR3 comprises 15 residues. Trimming pared 3 bases from V and 0 bases from J, leaving 11 bases between. Germline values: CDR1 SGDLS, CDR2 YYNGEE. The DNA of the CDR3 is TGTGCCAGCAGCGAAGGGAGTGGGAGCACAGATACGCAGTATTTT. This codes for CASSEGSGSTDTQYF. The full variable domain, with the rest looked up from reference TRBV9 and TRBJ2-3, is DSGVTQTPKHLITATGQRVTLRCSPRSGDLSVYWYQQSLDQGLQFLIQYYNGEERAKGNILERFSAQQFPDLHSELNLSSLELGDSALYFCASSEGSGSTDTQYFGPGTRLTVL.

This clonotype appeared many times. This rearrangement joins TRBV5-1 to TRBJ1-1; tentatively, D is TRBD1 (6 bases). There are 15 residues in the CDR3. The germline V gene encodes CDR1 SGHRS and CDR2 YFSETQ. The V and J ends lost 3 bases and 5 bases respectively, with 17 bases between them. The CDR3 region has the DNA TGCGCCAGCAGCTCCGGTTGGGGGCAGGTTACTGAAGCTTTCTTT. As protein: CASSSGWGQVTEAFF.

This clonotype was seen many times. The V and J genes are TRBV10-3 and TRBJ2-1, with 7 bases matching TRBD1. The CDR3 runs to 21 residues. V lost 4 bases, J lost 0 bases, and 21 bases stayed unmatched. Germline CDR1 is ENHRY and CDR2 is SYGVKD. This CDR3 reads CAISGSSGQNYAPSSYNEQFF. The DNA of the CDR3 is TGTGCCATCAGTGGCTCGTCGGGACAGAATTATGCGCCGAGCTCCTACAATGAGCAGTTCTTC.

This clonotype was seen repeatedly, ten times or more. V is TRBV6-6 and J is TRBJ1-3; no definite D call. Trimming removed 7 bases from V and 2 bases from J, with 12 bases in between. The CDR3 runs 14 residues. CDR1 is MNHNY and CDR2 is SVGAGI in the germline V gene (reference sequence). The CDR3 coding sequence is TGTGCCAGCACCGATCACAACGCTGGAAACACCATATATTTT. Protein: CASTDHNAGNTIYF.

Ten or more counts support this clonotype. This chain uses TRBV28 with TRBJ1-2; D ambiguous. This CDR3 region has 15 residues. With 1 base removed from V and 1 base from J, the gap between germline ends came to 10 bases. Germline V gene data show CDR1 as MDHEN and CDR2 as SYDVKM. The CDR3 bases are TGTGCCAGCAGTTTATCTGGTGGGCGTAACTATGGCTACACCTTC. It specifies CASSLSGGRNYGYTF.

This clonotype was counted at least ten times. The rearrangement uses TRBV29-1 and TRBJ1-1; the match to TRBD1 covers 7 bases. Germline V gene lookup returns CDR1 SQVTM and CDR2 ANQGSEA. V shed 4 bases, J shed 3 bases, and the junction held 20 bases outside the gene matches. This CDR3 region has 18 residues. The CDR3 region has the DNA TGCAGCGTTGCTGGGGTCGACAGGGAGGTTAGTCGGGACACTGAAGCTTTCTTT. Amino acids: CSVAGVDREVSRDTEAFF. Full variable domain (remainder filled in from reference TRBV29-1 and TRBJ1-1): SAVISQKPSRDICQRGTSLTIQCQVDSQVTMMFWYRQQPGQSLTLIATANQGSEATYESGFVIDKFPISRPNLTFSTLTVSNMSPEDSSIYLCSVAGVDREVSRDTEAFFGQGTRLTVV.

This clonotype was detected ten times or more. V usage is TRBV7-2 and J usage is TRBJ1-6; D is unresolved. Germline CDR1 reads SGHTA; CDR2 reads FQGNSA. V shed 5 bases and J shed 14 bases, with 10 bases lying between them. This CDR3 region has 11 residues. CDR3 amino acids: CASSRDLALHF. In DNA, the CDR3 is TGTGCCAGCAGCCGAGACTTGGCCCTCCACTTT.

There are many counts of this clonotype. The J gene is TRBJ1-1, the V gene TRBV2, with D possibly being TRBD1 (6 bases). Germline values: CDR1 SNHLY, CDR2 FYNNEI. Trimming stripped 4 bases from V and 4 bases from J, with 16 bases between. This CDR3 has 15 residues. The CDR3 spells CASSATGIVGTEAFF. The DNA for the CDR3 is TGTGCCAGCAGTGCTACAGGGATCGTGGGCACTGAAGCTTTCTTT. Complete variable domain (other parts from reference TRBV2 and TRBJ1-1): EPEVTQTPSHQVTQMGQEVILRCVPISNHLYFYWYRQILGQKVEFLVSFYNNEISEKSEIFDDQFSVERPDGSNFTLKIRSTKLEDSAMYFCASSATGIVGTEAFFGQGTRLTVV.

The sample holds many counts of this clonotype. This rearrangement joins TRBV5-1 to TRBJ2-2, with 10 bases identical to TRBD2. Looked up from germline, CDR1 is SGHRS and CDR2 is YFSETQ. The junction had 0 bases not matched to a gene; V was cut back by 0 bases and J by 1 base. The CDR3 loop spans 16 amino acids. The CDR3 region has the DNA TGCGCCAGCAGCTTGGGACTAGCGGGGAACACCGGGGAGCTGTTTTTT. It codes for CASSLGLAGNTGELFF.

This clonotype was seen ten or more times. J is TRBJ2-7 and V is TRBV11-3; TRBD1 might be the D (6 bases). Deletions cut 2 bases from V and 3 bases from J, with 14 bases between. The germline CDR1 and CDR2 sequences are SGHNT and YENEEA. CDR3 length equals 15 residues. The CDR3 region has the DNA TGTGCCAGCAGCTTAAGGTTACAGGGTTTCTACGAGCAGTACTTC. Its translation is CASSLRLQGFYEQYF.

Ten or more counts support this clonotype. The V gene is TRBV9, the J gene TRBJ2-7, with TRBD2 identical over 11 bases. This CDR3 has 15 amino acids. CDR1 and CDR2 (germline): SGDLS, YYNGEE. Trimming cost V 0 bases and J 3 bases; bases outside gene matches: 2. This CDR3 is CASSVGLAGLYEQYF. In DNA form, the CDR3 reads TGTGCCAGCAGCGTAGGACTAGCGGGGCTCTACGAGCAGTACTTC.

This clonotype showed up many times. The chain joins TRBV5-1 to TRBJ2-3; the D is unclear. CDR1 is SGHRS, CDR2 YFSETQ, per germline. V shed 0 bases and J shed 2 bases, with 16 bases lying between them. The length of the CDR3 is 17 residues. The CDR3 is CASSLDSDEVYTDTQYF. The CDR3 DNA sequence: TGCGCCAGCAGCTTGGACTCCGACGAGGTATACACAGATACGCAGTATTTT.

Many counts were recorded for this clonotype. One end of the junction does not line up with germline, which may come from a read error. The V call is TRBV7-7, the J call TRBJ2-1; weak D call: TRBD2 (6 bases). Germline lookup yields CDR1 SSHAT and CDR2 FNYEAQ (reference sequence). The CDR3 is 13 amino acids. CDR3 in DNA: TGTGCTAGCAGCCTCGGAGGGTGGGATGAGCAGTTCTTC. This codes for CASSLGGWDEQFF.

This clonotype was counted a few times. This chain links TRBV2 with TRBJ1-1; 7 bases are a match to TRBD1. The J segment lost 1 base and the V segment lost 8 bases, leaving 13 bases of the junction unmatched. The CDR3 covers 16 residues. Germline V CDR1 and CDR2: SNHLY, FYNNEI. The CDR3 protein is CASETIGTASNTEAFF. DNA for the CDR3: TGTGCCAGCGAAACGATAGGGACAGCTTCGAACACTGAAGCTTTCTTT. Full variable domain (missing parts from reference TRBV2 and TRBJ1-1): EPEVTQTPSHQVTQMGQEVILRCVPISNHLYFYWYRQILGQKVEFLVSFYNNEISEKSEIFDDQFSVERPDGSNFTLKIRSTKLEDSAMYFCASETIGTASNTEAFFGQGTRLTVV.

On this clonotype: A much larger clone sits a single nucleotide away, making a read error possible. The chain couples TRBV14 to TRBJ2-5; possible D gene TRBD1, 5 bases. Between the trimmed V and J ends, which lost 10 bases and 2 bases, there was a span of 14 bases. CDR3 length: 13 amino acids. Germline CDR1 reads SGHDN; CDR2 reads FVKESK. The CDR3 coding sequence is TGTGCCATGTGCGTAGGGGCTCAAGAGACCCAGTACTTC. It is translated as CAMCVGAQETQYF.

This clonotype was observed many times. The chain is built from TRBV5-1 and TRBJ2-3; maybe TRBD2 (5 bases). V lost 4 bases, J lost 4 bases, and 19 bases lay in between. The CDR3 is 16 amino acids. Per germline, CDR1 SGHRS and CDR2 YFSETQ. DNA for the CDR3: TGCGCCAGCAGCCCCCCCGGGATCGAAGATCCAGATACGCAGTATTTT. Translation gives CASSPPGIEDPDTQYF.